This T cell receptor (beta chain) stems from a study of T cells in localized non-small cell lung cancer. Study observations and caveats: Prolonged overall survival went with higher T cell density in the blood. Analysis by sequencing included only one tumor region, so heterogeneity remains possible. Appearing in adjacent lung were a median about 57 of the top 100 tumor clones. Measurement of T cell clonality placed uninvolved adjacent lung highest, above the level in tumor.

Remarks on this clone: Its antigen is undetermined.

CDR3 length: 14 residues. Per the germline V gene, CDR1 is MGHRA and CDR2 is YSYEKL. Trimming stripped 6 bases from V and 0 bases from J, with 11 bases between. The repertoire was sequenced with immunoSEQ multiplex PCR; TCRdb's copy has only in-frame clones and lacks some. This repertoire shows about 91,000 clones, about 87% found once; its top ten account for approximately 15%. The clonotype originates from a man aged 40 to 69 with stage I squamous cell lung carcinoma. Sequencing used peripheral blood, obtained before any cancer treatment. The chain carries TRBV4-1 and TRBJ1-1; no reliable D call. CDR3 sequence reads: CASRRNMMNTEAFF. The CDR3 coding sequence is TGCGCCAGCAGACGAAACATGATGAACACTGAAGCTTTCTTT.